The T cell receptor beta chain under discussion was sequenced for a study of PD-1 blockade in classical Hodgkin lymphoma. Overall study results and limits: Only CD4+ TCR diversity, not CD8+, had risen significantly by C4D1. Newly diagnosed and completely responding patients shared comparable baseline diversity. When set against healthy donors, newly diagnosed patients were reported to show lower baseline TCR diversity.

All the patients suffered relapse after autologous stem cell transplantation, and brentuximab vedotin exposure differed. Sequencing used immunoSEQ multiplex PCR; TCRdb keeps in-frame clones, though not all of them. This table has approximately 5,100 clones, roughly 66% appearing once. In regard to this clone: Its antigen is still unknown.

The sequencing used peripheral blood mononuclear cells (PBMCs), collected before the second cycle of nivolumab. This clonotype originated in a human donor with classical Hodgkin lymphoma.

CDR3 sequence reads: CASSFSAPSGGGDTQYF. For the CDR3, the DNA is TGTGCCAGCAGCTTTTCAGCTCCTAGCGGGGGAGGGGATACGCAGTATTTT. The chain uses TRBV7-2 and TRBJ2-3; 10 bases agree with TRBD2. V lost 3 bases, J lost 6 bases, and 12 bases stayed unmatched. This CDR3 has 17 residues. Germline CDR1 reads SGHTA; CDR2 reads FQGNSA.